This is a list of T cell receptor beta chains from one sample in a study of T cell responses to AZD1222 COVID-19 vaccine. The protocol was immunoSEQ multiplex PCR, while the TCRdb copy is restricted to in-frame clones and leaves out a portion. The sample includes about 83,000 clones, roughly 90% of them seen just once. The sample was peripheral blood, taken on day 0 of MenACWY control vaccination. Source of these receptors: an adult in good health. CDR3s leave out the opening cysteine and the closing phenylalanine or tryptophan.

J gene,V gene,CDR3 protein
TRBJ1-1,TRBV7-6,ASSPWSAVTEAF
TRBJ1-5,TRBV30,AWSSADNQPQH
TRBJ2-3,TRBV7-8,ASSQARPDTQY
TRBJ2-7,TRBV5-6,ASSGGPHDTYEQY
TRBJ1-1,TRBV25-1,ASSEYRGVAF
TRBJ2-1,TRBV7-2,ASSLMVTSGVNEQF
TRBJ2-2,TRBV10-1,ASSEGGEPNTGELF
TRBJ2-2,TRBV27,ASSRLADYTGELF
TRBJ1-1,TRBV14,ASSHLTGELTEAF
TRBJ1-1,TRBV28,ASSLSQGNTEAF
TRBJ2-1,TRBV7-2,ASSTRLGEADEQF
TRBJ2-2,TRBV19,ASSISGRDTGELF
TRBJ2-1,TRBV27,ASSRTSTGALLRPNEQF
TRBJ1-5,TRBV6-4,ASSPGQGGPQH
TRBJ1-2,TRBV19,ASSIRDSYGIGYT